The source of this T cell receptor beta chain is a study of shared clonotypes between healthy human individuals. For the study at large: Aged 18 to 49, the donors were a couple of women and a few men. Study-level findings and limits: When compared with the clonotypes that were shared by all four sorted-subset donors, the non-shared clonotypes turned out to have lower generation probabilities.

The CDR3 sequence is 20 residues long. Germline-derived CDR1 and CDR2 are GTSNPN and SVGIG (reference sequence). Trimming removed 0 bases at V and 3 bases at J, with 27 bases between. A word on this clone: Its antigen is unidentified.

Measured with immunoSEQ multiplex PCR; TCRdb has only the in-frame clones, and not every one. There are about 1 million clones in the sample; about 76% occur only once, and less than 1.5% lies in the top ten. The specimen sequenced was memory CD4+ T cells sorted from blood. The subset was: CD45RA-negative fraction. The chain is built from TRBV30 and TRBJ2-1; D call uncertain. The receptor comes from a man between 18 and 29 years old in good health. CDR3 amino acids: CAWSVGQFYKLTRIYNEQFF. In DNA, the CDR3 is TGTGCCTGGAGTGTAGGGCAGTTTTACAAACTTACCAGGATCTACAATGAGCAGTTCTTC.